The entry below gives a single T cell receptor (beta chain) sequence along with its context. This clone was seen a single time. There is no known antigen for this receptor. Base quality data are lacking; no much larger clone is found one base away. In Seattle, one collaborating source enrolled patients while the infection was active and tracked those patients longitudinally over the course of disease. Each collaborating institution followed its own protocols to collect whole blood in K2EDTA tubes. For TCRbeta analysis, collaborator samples were shipped as frozen whole blood, as isolated PBMCs, or as DNA extracted from either sample type. The immunoSEQ Assay, a bias-controlled multiplex PCR, was used to amplify TCRbeta CDR3 regions from genomic DNA. Regarding the original processing steps: The number of nucleated cells in each sample was estimated by amplification of reference gene primers within the assay. To quantify the absolute abundance of each unique TCRbeta CDR3 rearrangement, sequence reads were collapsed and filtered. For each sample, productive Simpson clonality was calculated as the square root of Simpson's diversity index across productive rearrangements. TCRdb mirrors the immuneACCESS table, restricted to in-frame sequences. Some clones are absent from its copies; in checked studies, under half trace to an unresolved V gene, and the reason for the others is unknown. That table furnishes V, J and clone size, whereas the DNA furnished D and trimming. The sample yields some 260,000 clones; approximately 89% were counted once. 9.5% to 13% of the sample belongs to the ten largest clones.

This specimen belongs to a study of blood T cell repertoires in COVID-19 (dated by TCRdb to the early 2020s). Concerning the study at large: Samples covering the acute and convalescent phases of COVID-19 were provided by collaborators in the United States, Italy and Spain. A de-identified subject ID, COVID-19 status, age in years and sex were almost always included in the sample metadata. Where available, HLA class I and class II types were taken from metadata supplied by the sample provider and were not determined by assay-based typing. The repertoires were released in a freely available public database intended as a resource for research on the immune response to SARS-CoV-2. Deeply sampled blood TCRbeta repertoires from subjects exposed to, actively infected with, or recovered from COVID-19 were included in the dataset. The samples were drawn from two sources: the first 160 participants of the ongoing ImmuneRACE study, and fewer than 1,500 subjects contributed by 6 global collaborators. The material from the prospective study consisted of cDNA or gDNA derived from T cells, B-cell-depleted T cells, or PBMCs. The research as a whole found: The quantity of clinical and demographic metadata differed by source and by participant and was supplied without curation.

V is clipped by 4 bases and J by 5 bases, and the sequence between their germline boundaries is 8 bases long. Based on the germline V gene, the CDR1 and CDR2 sequences are MNHEY and SVGEGT. The CDR3, from cysteine to phenylalanine, totals 13 residues. Just the 39-base CDR3 DNA is kept, in frame starting at base 1. This TCR derives from a woman aged 70 to 79 with COVID-19, enrolled during active disease. The sample was peripheral blood. In this chain, TRBV6-2 or TRBV6-3 is recombined with TRBJ2-2, with TRBD2 as a weak D call on 6 bases. The nucleotides are TGTGCCAGCAGTTCGGGGGAAACCGGGGAGCTGTTTTTT. Its product reads: CASSSGETGELFF.